This T cell receptor beta chain was documented in a study of CD8 T cells in ankylosing spondylitis. This clonotype appeared a few times. Its antigen remains unknown. Overall study findings and caveats: Clones tied to disease were said to be significantly enriched in matched ankylosing spondylitis synovial fluid.

The CDR3 runs 13 residues. V was clipped by 5 bases and J by 7 bases; unmatched bases: 4. Germline CDR1 is DFQATT and CDR2 is SNEGSKA (reference sequence). TCR beta libraries were made by quantitative 5'-RACE with molecular barcodes. MiXCR, run by TCRdb on the 5' RACE reads, gives a single entry per CDR3 protein. This sample has about 130,000 distinct CDR3 sequences; roughly 15% occur once, and the top ten carry just under 3%. The gene calls are TRBV20-1 and TRBJ2-1; TRBD2 matches 11 bases. The sequencing sample was made of blood, either unsorted or a sorted T cell fraction (not recorded which). This TCR was recovered from a female donor with ankylosing spondylitis or in good health (not recorded which). The CDR3 region is CSALAGGRNEQFF. The CDR3 DNA reads as TGCAGTGCTCTAGCGGGGGGCCGTAATGAGCAGTTCTTC.